This T cell receptor (beta chain) appears in the sequencing data of a study of blood T cell repertoires in COVID-19. V lost 7 bases and J lost 0, with 6 bases in between. The CDR3 extends over 13 amino acids. Clones were sequenced by immunoSEQ multiplex PCR, and TCRdb holds only the in-frame ones, with some missing. Counted here are 95,000 to 150,000 clones, approximately 80% occurring once; the ten biggest clones make up approximately 5%. The sequenced sample consisted of peripheral blood. The rearrangement links TRBV12-3 or TRBV12-4 to TRBJ2-2; no definite D call. The sequence came from an older woman with acute or convalescent COVID-19. CDR3 nucleotide sequence: TGTGCCAGCAAGCAGGCGAACACCGGGGAGCTGTTTTTT. Amino acids: CASKQANTGELFF.